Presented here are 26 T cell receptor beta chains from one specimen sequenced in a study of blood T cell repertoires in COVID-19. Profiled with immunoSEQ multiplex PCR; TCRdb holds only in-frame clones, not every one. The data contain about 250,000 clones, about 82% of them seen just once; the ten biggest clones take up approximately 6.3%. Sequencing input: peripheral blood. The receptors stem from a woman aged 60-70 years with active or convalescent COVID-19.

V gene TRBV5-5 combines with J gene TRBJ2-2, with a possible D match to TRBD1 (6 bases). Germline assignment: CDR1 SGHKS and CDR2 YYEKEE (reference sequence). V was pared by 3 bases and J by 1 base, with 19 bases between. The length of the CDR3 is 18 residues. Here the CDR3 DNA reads TGTGCCAGCAGCTCCCCCCCGACGACAGGAGGGAACACCGGGGAGCTGTTTTTT. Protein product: CASSSPPTTGGNTGELFF.

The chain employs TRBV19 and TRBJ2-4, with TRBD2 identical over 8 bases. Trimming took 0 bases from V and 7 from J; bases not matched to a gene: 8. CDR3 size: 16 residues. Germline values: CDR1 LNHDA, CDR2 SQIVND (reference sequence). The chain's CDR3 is CASSIETGGPSNIQYF. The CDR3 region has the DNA TGTGCCAGTAGTATAGAAACGGGAGGGCCGTCTAACATTCAGTACTTC.

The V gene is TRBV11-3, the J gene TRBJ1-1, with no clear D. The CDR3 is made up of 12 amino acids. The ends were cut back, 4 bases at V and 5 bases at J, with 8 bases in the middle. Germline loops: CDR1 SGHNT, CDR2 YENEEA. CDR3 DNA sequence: TGTGCCAGCAGCTCCCGGTTGACTGAAGCTTTCTTT. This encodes CASSSRLTEAFF. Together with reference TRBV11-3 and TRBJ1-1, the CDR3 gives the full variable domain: EAGVVQSPRYKIIEKKQPVAFWCNPISGHNTLYWYLQNLGQGPELLIRYENEEAVDDSQLPKDRFSAERLKGVDSTLKIQPAELGDSAVYLCASSSRLTEAFFGQGTRLTVV.

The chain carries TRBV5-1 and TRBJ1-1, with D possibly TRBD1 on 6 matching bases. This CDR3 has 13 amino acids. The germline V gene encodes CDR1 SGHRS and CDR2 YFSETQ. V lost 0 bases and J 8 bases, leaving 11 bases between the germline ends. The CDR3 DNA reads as TGCGCCAGCAGCTTGGCCGGAGACAGGGAAGCTTTCTTT. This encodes CASSLAGDREAFF.

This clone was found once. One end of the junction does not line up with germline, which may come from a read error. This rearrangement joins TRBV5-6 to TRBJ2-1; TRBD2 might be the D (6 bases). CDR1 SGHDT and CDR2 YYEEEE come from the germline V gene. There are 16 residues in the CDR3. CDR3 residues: CASSLELASSYNEQFF. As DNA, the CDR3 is TGTGCCAGCAGTTTGGAACTAGCCAGCTCCTACAATGAGCAGTTCTTC.

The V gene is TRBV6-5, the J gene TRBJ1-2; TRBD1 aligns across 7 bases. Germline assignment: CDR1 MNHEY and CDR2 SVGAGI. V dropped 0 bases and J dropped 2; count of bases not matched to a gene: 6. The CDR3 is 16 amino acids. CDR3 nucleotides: TGTGCCAGCAGTTACTCGACCGGGACAGAGAACTATGGCTACACCTTC. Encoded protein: CASSYSTGTENYGYTF.

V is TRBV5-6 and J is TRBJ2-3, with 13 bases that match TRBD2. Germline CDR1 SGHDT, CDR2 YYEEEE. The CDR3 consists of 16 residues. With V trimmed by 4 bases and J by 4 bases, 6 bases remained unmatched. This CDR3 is CASSLRLAGGADTQYF. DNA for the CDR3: TGTGCCAGCAGCCTACGACTAGCGGGAGGCGCAGATACGCAGTATTTT.

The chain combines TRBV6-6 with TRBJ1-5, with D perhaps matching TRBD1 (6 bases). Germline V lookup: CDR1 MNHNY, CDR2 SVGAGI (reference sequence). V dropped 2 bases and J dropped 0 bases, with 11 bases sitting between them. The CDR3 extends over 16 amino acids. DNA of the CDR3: TGTGCCAGCAGTTACGCCAGGGGCCTTAGCAATCAGCCCCAGCATTTT. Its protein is CASSYARGLSNQPQHF.

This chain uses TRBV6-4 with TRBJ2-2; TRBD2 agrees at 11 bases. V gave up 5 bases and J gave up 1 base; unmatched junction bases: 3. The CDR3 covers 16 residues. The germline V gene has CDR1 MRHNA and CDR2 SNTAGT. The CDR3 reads CASSQLAGGNTGELFF. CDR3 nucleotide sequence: TGTGCCAGCAGTCAGCTAGCGGGAGGGAACACCGGGGAGCTGTTTTTT.

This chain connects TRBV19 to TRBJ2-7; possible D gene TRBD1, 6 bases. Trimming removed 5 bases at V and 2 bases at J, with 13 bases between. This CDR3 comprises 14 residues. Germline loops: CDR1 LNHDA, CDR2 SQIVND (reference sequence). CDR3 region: CASSPTGGTYEQYF. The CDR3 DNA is TGTGCCAGTAGTCCGACAGGTGGCACCTACGAGCAGTACTTC.

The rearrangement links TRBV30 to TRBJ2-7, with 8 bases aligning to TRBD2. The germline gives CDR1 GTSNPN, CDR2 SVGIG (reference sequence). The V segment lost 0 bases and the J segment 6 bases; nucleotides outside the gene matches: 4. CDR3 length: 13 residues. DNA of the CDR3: TGTGCCTGGAGTGTAGCGGGAGCGGGCGAGCAGTACTTC. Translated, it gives CAWSVAGAGEQYF.

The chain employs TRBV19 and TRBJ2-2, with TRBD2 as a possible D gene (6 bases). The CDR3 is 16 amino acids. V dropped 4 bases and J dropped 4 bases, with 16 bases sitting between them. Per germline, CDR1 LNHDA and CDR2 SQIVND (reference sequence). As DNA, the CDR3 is TGTGCCAGTAGTAGCCTGAACGGGAGAGGCACCGGGGAGCTGTTTTTT. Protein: CASSSLNGRGTGELFF.

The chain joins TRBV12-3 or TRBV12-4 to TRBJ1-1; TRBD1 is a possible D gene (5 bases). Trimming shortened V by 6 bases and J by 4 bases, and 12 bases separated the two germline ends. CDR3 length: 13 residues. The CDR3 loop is CASSSGWGTEAFF. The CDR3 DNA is TGTGCCAGCAGCTCAGGGTGGGGCACTGAAGCTTTCTTT.

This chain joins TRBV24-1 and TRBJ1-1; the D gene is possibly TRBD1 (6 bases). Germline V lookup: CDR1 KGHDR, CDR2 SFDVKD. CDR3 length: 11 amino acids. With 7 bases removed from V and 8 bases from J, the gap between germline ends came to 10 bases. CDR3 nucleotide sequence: TGTGCCACCAGAGGGGACAAAGAAGCTTTCTTT. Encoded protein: CATRGDKEAFF.

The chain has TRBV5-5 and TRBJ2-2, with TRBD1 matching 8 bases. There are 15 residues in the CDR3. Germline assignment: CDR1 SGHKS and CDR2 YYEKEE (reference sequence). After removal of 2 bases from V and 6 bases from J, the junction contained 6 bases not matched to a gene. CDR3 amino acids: CASSFRDRLAGELFF. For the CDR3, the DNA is TGTGCCAGCAGCTTCCGGGACAGGTTGGCCGGGGAGCTGTTTTTT.

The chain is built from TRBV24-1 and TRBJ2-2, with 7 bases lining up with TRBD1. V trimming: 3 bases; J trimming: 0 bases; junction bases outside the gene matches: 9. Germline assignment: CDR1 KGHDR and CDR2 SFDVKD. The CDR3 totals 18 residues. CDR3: CATSDRRRQGANTGELFF. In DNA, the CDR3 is TGTGCCACCAGTGATCGGCGAAGACAGGGAGCGAACACCGGGGAGCTGTTTTTT.

The CDR3: CASSAGQGHSYEQYF. Here the CDR3 DNA reads TGTGCCAGCAGCGCGGGACAGGGTCACTCCTACGAGCAGTACTTC. The chain joins TRBV9 to TRBJ2-7, with TRBD1 matching 9 bases. J gave up 0 bases and V 3 bases, and 4 bases lay outside the gene matches. The germline gives CDR1 SGDLS, CDR2 YYNGEE. The CDR3 is 15 amino acids. Complete variable domain (other parts from reference TRBV9 and TRBJ2-7): DSGVTQTPKHLITATGQRVTLRCSPRSGDLSVYWYQQSLDQGLQFLIQYYNGEERAKGNILERFSAQQFPDLHSELNLSSLELGDSALYFCASSAGQGHSYEQYFGPGTRLTVT.

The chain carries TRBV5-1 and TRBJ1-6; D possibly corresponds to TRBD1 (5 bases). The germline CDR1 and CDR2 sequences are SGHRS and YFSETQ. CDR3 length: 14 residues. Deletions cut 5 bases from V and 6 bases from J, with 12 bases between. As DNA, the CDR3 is TGCGCCAGCAGGTACCTGGACACTAATTCACCCCTCCACTTT. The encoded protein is CASRYLDTNSPLHF.

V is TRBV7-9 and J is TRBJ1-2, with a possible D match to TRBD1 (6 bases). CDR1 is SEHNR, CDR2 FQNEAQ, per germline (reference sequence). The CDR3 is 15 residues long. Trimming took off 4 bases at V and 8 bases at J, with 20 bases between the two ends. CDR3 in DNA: TGTGCCAGCAGCTGGGACATGACCTCTATCGACGGCTACACCTTC. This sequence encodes CASSWDMTSIDGYTF.

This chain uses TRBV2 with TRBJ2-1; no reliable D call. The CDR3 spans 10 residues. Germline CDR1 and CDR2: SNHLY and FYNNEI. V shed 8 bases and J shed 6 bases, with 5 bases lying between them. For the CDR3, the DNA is TGTGCCAGCCTTTTCAATGAGCAGTTCTTC. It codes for CASLFNEQFF.

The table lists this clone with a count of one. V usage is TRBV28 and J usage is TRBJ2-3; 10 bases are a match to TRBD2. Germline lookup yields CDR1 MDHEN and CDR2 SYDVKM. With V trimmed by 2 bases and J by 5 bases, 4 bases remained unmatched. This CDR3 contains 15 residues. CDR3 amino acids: CASSLQRGGRDTQYF. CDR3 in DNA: TGTGCCAGCAGTTTACAGCGGGGGGGCCGAGATACGCAGTATTTT.

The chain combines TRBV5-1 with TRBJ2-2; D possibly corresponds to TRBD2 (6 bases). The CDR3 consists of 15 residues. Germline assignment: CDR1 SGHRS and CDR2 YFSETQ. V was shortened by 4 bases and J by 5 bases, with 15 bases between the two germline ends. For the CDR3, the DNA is TGCGCCAGCAGCCCGGGGGACCGGGAAACCGGGGAGCTGTTTTTT. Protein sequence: CASSPGDRETGELFF.

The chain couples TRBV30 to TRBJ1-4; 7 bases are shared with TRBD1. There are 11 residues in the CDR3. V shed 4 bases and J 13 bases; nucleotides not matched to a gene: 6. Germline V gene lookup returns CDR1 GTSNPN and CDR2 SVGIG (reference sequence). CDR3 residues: CAWKLTGRLFF. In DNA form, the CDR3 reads TGTGCCTGGAAACTGACAGGGCGACTGTTTTTT.

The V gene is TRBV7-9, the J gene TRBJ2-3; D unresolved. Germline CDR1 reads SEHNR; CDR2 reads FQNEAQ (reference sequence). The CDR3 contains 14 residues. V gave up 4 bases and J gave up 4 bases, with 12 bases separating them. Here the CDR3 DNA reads TGTGCCAGCAGCTACTCCGGCCAGGCAGATACGCAGTATTTT. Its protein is CASSYSGQADTQYF.

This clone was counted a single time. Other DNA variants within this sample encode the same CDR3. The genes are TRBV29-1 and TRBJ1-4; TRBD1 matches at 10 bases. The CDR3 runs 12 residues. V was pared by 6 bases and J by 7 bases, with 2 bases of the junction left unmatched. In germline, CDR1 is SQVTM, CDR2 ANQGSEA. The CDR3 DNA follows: TGCAGCGTACGGACAGGGGGTGAAAAACTGTTTTTT. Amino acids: CSVRTGGEKLFF.

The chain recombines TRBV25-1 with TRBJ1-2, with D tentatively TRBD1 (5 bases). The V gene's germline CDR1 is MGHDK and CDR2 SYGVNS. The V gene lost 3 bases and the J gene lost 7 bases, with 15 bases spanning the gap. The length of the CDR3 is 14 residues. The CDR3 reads CASSDSGWEGGYTF. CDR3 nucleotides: TGTGCCAGCAGTGATTCAGGGTGGGAGGGTGGCTACACCTTC.